This T cell receptor beta chain comes out of a study of OX40 agonist ivuxolimab in advanced cancers. Background on the study: Dose-escalation cases comprised hepatocellular carcinoma, melanoma, renal cell or head and neck cancer.

Repertoires were generated with immunoSEQ multiplex PCR, while TCRdb's copy carries only in-frame clones and drops some. The sample yields approximately 100,000 clones, approximately 90% seen once. Drawing of blood for sampling happened at baseline, at cycle 4 day 1, and at cycle 7 day 1. The germline V gene has CDR1 LNHDA and CDR2 SQIVND (reference sequence). The trim removed 3 bases at V and 4 bases at J, leaving 8 bases unmatched. The CDR3 sequence is 17 residues long. This rearrangement joins TRBV19 to TRBJ1-5, with 11 bases fitting TRBD1. The sample in question was CD4+ or CD8+ T cells sorted from blood, obtained in a trial of the OX40 agonist ivuxolimab. The clonotype originates from an adult with an advanced solid tumor such as melanoma, head and neck, liver or kidney cancer. The CDR3 here is CASSMDLGTGGNQPQHF. The CDR3 bases are TGTGCCAGTAGTATGGACCTCGGGACAGGGGGGAATCAGCCCCAGCATTTT.